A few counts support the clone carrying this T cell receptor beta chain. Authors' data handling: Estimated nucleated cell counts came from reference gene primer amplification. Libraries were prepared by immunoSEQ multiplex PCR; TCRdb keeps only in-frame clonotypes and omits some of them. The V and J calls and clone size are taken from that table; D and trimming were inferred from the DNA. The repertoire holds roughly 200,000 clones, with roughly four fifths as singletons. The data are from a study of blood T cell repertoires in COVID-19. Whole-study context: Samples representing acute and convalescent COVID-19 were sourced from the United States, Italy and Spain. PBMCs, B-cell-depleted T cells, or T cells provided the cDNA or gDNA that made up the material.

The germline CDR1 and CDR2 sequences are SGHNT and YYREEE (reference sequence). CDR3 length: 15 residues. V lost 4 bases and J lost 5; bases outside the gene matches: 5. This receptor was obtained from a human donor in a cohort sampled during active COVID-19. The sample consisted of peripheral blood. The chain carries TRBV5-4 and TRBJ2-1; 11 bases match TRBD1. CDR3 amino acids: CASSQGTGGHNEQFF. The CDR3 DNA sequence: TGTGCCAGCAGCCAGGGGACAGGGGGACACAATGAGCAGTTCTTC.